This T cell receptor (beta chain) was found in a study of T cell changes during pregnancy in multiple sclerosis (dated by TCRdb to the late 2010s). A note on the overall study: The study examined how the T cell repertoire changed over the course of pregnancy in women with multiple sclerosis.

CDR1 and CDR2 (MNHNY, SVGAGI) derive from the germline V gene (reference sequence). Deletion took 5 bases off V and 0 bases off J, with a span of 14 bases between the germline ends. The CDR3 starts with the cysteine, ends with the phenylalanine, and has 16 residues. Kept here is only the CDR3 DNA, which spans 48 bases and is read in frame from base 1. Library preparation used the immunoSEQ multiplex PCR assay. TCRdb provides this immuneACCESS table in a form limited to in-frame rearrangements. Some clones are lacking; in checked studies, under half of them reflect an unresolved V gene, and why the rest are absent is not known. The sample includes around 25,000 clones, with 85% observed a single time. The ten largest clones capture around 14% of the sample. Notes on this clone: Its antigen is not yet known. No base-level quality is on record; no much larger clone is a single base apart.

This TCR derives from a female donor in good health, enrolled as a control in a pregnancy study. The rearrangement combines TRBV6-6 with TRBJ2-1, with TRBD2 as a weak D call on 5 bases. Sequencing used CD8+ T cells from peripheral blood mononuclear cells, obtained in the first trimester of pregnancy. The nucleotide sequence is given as TGTGCCAGCAGTGCGCGGACTCAAAGCTCCTACAATGAGCAGTTCTTC. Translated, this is CASSARTQSSYNEQFF.